This T cell receptor (beta chain) was identified during a study of T cell changes during pregnancy in multiple sclerosis. This CDR3 has 16 residues. Deletions cut 2 bases from V and 0 bases from J, with 11 bases between. Germline loops: CDR1 SEHNR, CDR2 FQNEAQ (reference sequence). Here immunoSEQ multiplex PCR was the method, and the copy in TCRdb shows in-frame clones only, minus some. The sample shows 70,000 to 80,000 clones, 85% to 95% of them seen only once. This chain connects TRBV7-9 to TRBJ2-4; TRBD2 is a possible D gene (6 bases). This sample comprised peripheral blood, obtained in the first trimester of pregnancy. The clonotype was recovered from a female donor with multiple sclerosis, enrolled in a pregnancy study. For the CDR3, the DNA is TGTGCCAGCAGCTTAAACGCGGGACTAGCCAAAAACATTCAGTACTTC. Its protein product is CASSLNAGLAKNIQYF.